These T cell receptor beta chains were read from a single sample in a study of shared clonotypes between healthy human individuals. The data were produced by immunoSEQ multiplex PCR, yet TCRdb's version contains in-frame clones alone and is incomplete. This sample has some 2 million clones, with 85% to 95% found just once. Sequencing was carried out using naive CD4+ T cells sorted from blood. The receptors stem from a man younger than 35 in good health. CDR3s include the opening cysteine and the closing phenylalanine or tryptophan. The D gene is left open where the match is weak. For some rows the clone size is stated as once, few or many, or as a class when expanded; others skip it.

cdr3_aa cdr3_nt v_call clone_size j_call d_call
CASRLTGQSATNEKLFF TGCGCCAGCAGATTGACAGGGCAATCTGCAACTAATGAAAAACTGTTTTTT TRBV5-1 - TRBJ1-4 TRBD1
CASSPPGTGSSYNSPLHF TGTGCCAGCTCACCCCCCGGGACAGGGAGCTCCTATAATTCACCCCTCCACTTT TRBV18 - TRBJ1-6 TRBD1
CASSEAGGNQPQHF TGTGCCAGCAGTGAAGCAGGAGGCAATCAGCCCCAGCATTTT TRBV6-1 - TRBJ1-5 -
CASSSGTGMNTEAFF TGCGCCAGCAGCTCTGGGACAGGGATGAACACTGAAGCTTTCTTT TRBV5-1 - TRBJ1-1 TRBD1
CASSLPKGANEKLFF TGTGCCAGCAGCTTACCCAAGGGGGCTAATGAAAAACTGTTTTTT TRBV7-9 - TRBJ1-4 -
CASTSIGEGMELFF TGTGCCAGCACCTCGATCGGGGAAGGGATGGAGCTGTTTTTT TRBV6-5 - TRBJ2-2 -
CASSIDSKGGETQYF TGTGCCAGCAGCATCGACAGTAAGGGCGGGGAGACCCAGTACTTC TRBV11-2 - TRBJ2-5 -
CASSSNRGQSEKLFF TGTGCCAGCAGTTCCAACAGGGGGCAATCTGAAAAACTGTTTTTT TRBV28 - TRBJ1-4 TRBD1
CASRQGLLQFF TGTGCCAGCAGACAAGGACTACTGCAGTTCTTC TRBV6-5 - TRBJ2-1 -
CASSLQGWANSPLHF TGTGCCAGCAGCTTACAGGGGTGGGCTAATTCACCCCTCCACTTT TRBV7-2 - TRBJ1-6 -
CASSIRTGGGSTPEQYF TGTGCCAGTAGTATAAGGACAGGAGGTGGATCGACCCCCGAGCAGTACTTC TRBV19 - TRBJ2-7 TRBD1
CASSIVRGDTQYF TGTGCCAGTAGTATAGTCAGGGGAGATACGCAGTATTTT TRBV19 - TRBJ2-3 -
CASSSLPPTGVVGNTIYF TGTGCCAGCTCATCTCTTCCGCCGACAGGGGTGGTTGGAAACACCATATATTTT TRBV18 - TRBJ1-3 TRBD1
CASSLVSVNTEAFF TGCGCCAGCAGCTTGGTTTCAGTGAACACTGAAGCTTTCTTT TRBV5-1 - TRBJ1-1 -
CASTLTITNTGELFF TGTGCCAGCACCCTGACAATTACGAACACCGGGGAGCTGTTTTTT TRBV11-2 - TRBJ2-2 -
CASSLEGLSYQDTQYF TGTGCCAGCAGCTTAGAGGGACTTTCTTACCAGGATACGCAGTATTTT TRBV7-9 once TRBJ2-3 -
CASSSFSPQETQYF TGTGCCAGCAGTTCCTTTTCCCCCCAAGAGACCCAGTACTTC TRBV6-5 - TRBJ2-5 -
CASSFKSNQPQHF TGTGCCAGCAGTTTTAAGAGCAATCAGCCCCAGCATTTT TRBV27 - TRBJ1-5 -
CASRRWTSGSYEQYF TGCGCCAGCAGACGATGGACTAGCGGGTCCTACGAGCAGTACTTC TRBV10-2 - TRBJ2-7 TRBD2
CAWSPTDISSYEQYF TGTGCCTGGAGCCCAACCGACATATCCTCCTACGAGCAGTACTTC TRBV30 - TRBJ2-7 -
CASSPKTGMPGNTIYF TGTGCCAGCAGCCCAAAAACAGGGATGCCTGGAAACACCATATATTTT TRBV9 once TRBJ1-3 -
CASSTGIQETQYF TGTGCCAGCTCAACAGGGATCCAAGAGACCCAGTACTTC TRBV18 - TRBJ2-5 -
CASSSGQEIYGYTF TGTGCCAGCAGCTCCGGACAGGAGATCTATGGCTACACCTTC TRBV5-4 - TRBJ1-2 TRBD1
CASSQPLAGQETQYF TGTGCCAGCAGCCAGCCACTAGCGGGACAAGAGACCCAGTACTTC TRBV11-2 - TRBJ2-5 TRBD2
CASSEQGIYEQYF TGCGCCAGCAGTGAACAGGGTATCTACGAGCAGTACTTC TRBV10-2 - TRBJ2-7 -
CASSPLPSGSRSSYNEQFF TGTGCCAGCTCACCACTTCCTAGCGGGAGCCGAAGCTCCTACAATGAGCAGTTCTTC TRBV18 - TRBJ2-1 TRBD2
CSVERSSGKETQYF TGCAGCGTTGAAAGGTCTAGCGGGAAAGAGACCCAGTACTTC TRBV29-1 once TRBJ2-5 TRBD2
CASSLEARRRSGANVLTF TGCGCCAGCAGCTTGGAGGCCCGGCGGCGCTCTGGGGCCAACGTCCTGACTTTC TRBV5-1 once TRBJ2-6 -
CASSVQGFPHNEQFF TGTGCCAGCAGCGTACAGGGCTTCCCACACAATGAGCAGTTCTTC TRBV9 - TRBJ2-1 -
CASSYTTGRKETQYF TGTGCCAGCAGTTACACCACTGGTAGGAAGGAGACCCAGTACTTC TRBV6-5 - TRBJ2-5 -
CASSLSQETQYF TGTGCCAGCTCACTTTCACAAGAGACCCAGTACTTC TRBV18 - TRBJ2-5 -
CASSLQGAGNTIYF TGCGCCAGCAGCTTACAGGGGGCTGGAAACACCATATATTTT TRBV5-1 few TRBJ1-3 TRBD1
CASSPIHPGGELFF TGTGCCAGCAGCCCTATCCATCCCGGCGGGGAGCTGTTTTTT TRBV7-9 - TRBJ2-2 -
CASSLTSGGTYEQYF TGTGCCAGCAGCCTGACTAGCGGGGGCACCTACGAGCAGTACTTC TRBV5-4 few TRBJ2-7 TRBD2
CASSRLPPRSNEKLFF TGCGCCAGCAGCCGCCTCCCACCGCGGTCTAATGAAAAACTGTTTTTT TRBV4-1 - TRBJ1-4 -
CASSIGGAGGEAFF TGTGCCAGTAGTATCGGGGGGGCCGGTGGAGAAGCTTTCTTT TRBV19 - TRBJ1-1 -
CASVGTGSLDTQYF TGCGCCAGTGTAGGGACAGGGTCCCTGGATACGCAGTATTTT TRBV4-1 - TRBJ2-3 TRBD1
CASSLGTAGTSGSHEQYF TGTGCCAGCAGCTTAGGGACAGCCGGGACTAGCGGGAGCCACGAGCAGTACTTC TRBV11-2 - TRBJ2-7 TRBD2
CASSSSRTISYEQYF TGTGCCAGCAGCTCGTCCCGGACAATCTCCTACGAGCAGTACTTC TRBV2 - TRBJ2-7 -
CASSLSTDNNSPLHF TGTGCCAGCAGCTTATCGACAGATAATAATTCACCCCTCCACTTT TRBV11-2 - TRBJ1-6 -
CASSSQGPNQPQHF TGTGCCAGCAGCTCACAGGGGCCCAATCAGCCCCAGCATTTT TRBV11-2 - TRBJ1-5 TRBD1
CASSGLRTDTQYF TGTGCCAGCTCTGGGCTACGCACAGATACGCAGTATTTT TRBV19 - TRBJ2-3 -
CAWSSTGERKSSGNTIYF TGTGCCTGGAGTTCCACCGGAGAACGGAAGAGCTCTGGAAACACCATATATTTT TRBV30 - TRBJ1-3 -
CASSLSYYNEQFF TGTGCCAGCAGCCTCAGTTACTACAATGAGCAGTTCTTC TRBV9 - TRBJ2-1 -
CASTPYTGELFF TGTGCCAGTACCCCTTACACCGGGGAGCTGTTTTTT TRBV19 - TRBJ2-2 -
CASNRDRGKDQPQHF TGTGCCAGTAATAGGGACAGGGGGAAGGATCAGCCCCAGCATTTT TRBV19 - TRBJ1-5 TRBD1
CASSQDLGTNDEQYF TGCGCCAGCAGCCAAGATCTTGGGACTAACGACGAGCAGTACTTC TRBV4-3 - TRBJ2-7 TRBD2
CASSFGQKPNSPLHF TGTGCCAGCAGCTTCGGACAGAAGCCCAATTCACCCCTCCACTTT TRBV14 few TRBJ1-6 -
CASSESGAGDTQYF TGCGCCAGCAGTGAGTCAGGGGCAGGGGACACTCAGTACTTC TRBV10-1 - TRBJ2-4 -
CASSLTATSNEQFF TGTGCCAGCAGCTTAACCGCGACTTCCAATGAGCAGTTCTTC TRBV7-9 - TRBJ2-1 -
CAWRSSGGLATQYF TGTGCCTGGAGATCCTCGGGGGGGCTAGCTACGCAGTATTTT TRBV30 - TRBJ2-3 TRBD2
CAWRVLTRGEQYF TGTGCCTGGAGAGTTCTGACCAGAGGCGAGCAGTACTTC TRBV30 - TRBJ2-7 -
CASSLEGGPNEKLFF TGCGCCAGCAGCTTGGAGGGAGGGCCTAATGAAAAACTGTTTTTT TRBV5-1 - TRBJ1-4 -
CATSRDRQGMLYTEAFF TGTGCCACCAGCAGAGATCGGCAGGGGATGTTGTACACTGAAGCTTTCTTT TRBV15 - TRBJ1-1 -
CASSPLLVGGRGQYF TGTGCCAGCAGCCCCCTCCTAGTGGGGGGGAGGGGGCAGTATTTT TRBV7-2 - TRBJ2-3 TRBD2